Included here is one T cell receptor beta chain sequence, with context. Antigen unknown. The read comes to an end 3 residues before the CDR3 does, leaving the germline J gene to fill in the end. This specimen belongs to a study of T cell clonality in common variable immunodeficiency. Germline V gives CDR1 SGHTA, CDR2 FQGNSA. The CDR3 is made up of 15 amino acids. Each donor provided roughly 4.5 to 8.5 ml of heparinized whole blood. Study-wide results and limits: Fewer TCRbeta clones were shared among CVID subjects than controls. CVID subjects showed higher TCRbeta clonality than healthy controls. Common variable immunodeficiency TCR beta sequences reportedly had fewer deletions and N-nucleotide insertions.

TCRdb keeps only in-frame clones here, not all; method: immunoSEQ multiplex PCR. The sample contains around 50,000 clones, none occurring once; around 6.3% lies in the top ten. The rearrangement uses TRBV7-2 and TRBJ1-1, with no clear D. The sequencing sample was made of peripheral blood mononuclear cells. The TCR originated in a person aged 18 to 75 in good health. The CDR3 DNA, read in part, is TGTGCCAGCAGCTTAGGGGCTCTGACTAGTCTCGAG. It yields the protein CASSLGALTSLE. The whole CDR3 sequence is CASSLGALTSLEAFF.